This TCR beta chain was recovered during a study of identical twins. Study-level results: Low generation probability was overrepresented in out-of-frame alpha sequences shared by twins.

Turning to this clonotype: What it recognizes is unknown.

The CDR3 runs to 18 residues. V lost 5 bases and J lost 1; bases outside the gene matches: 14. Germline V gives CDR1 MNHEY, CDR2 SMNVEV (reference sequence). Template switching (which added a universal primer site) was used, and cDNA carried unique molecular identifiers. TCRdb passed the 5' RACE reads through MiXCR, listing each CDR3 protein once. The repertoire includes 600,000 to 800,000 distinct CDR3 sequences, approximately 22% of them detected once, and roughly 4% sits in the top ten. Among all donors, each was a healthy Caucasian. These data were also reused for a study on T cells expressing NK-cell markers. From that second work: There were several donors in whom these clonotypes also led the CD3+CD56-NKG2C+ fraction.

V gene TRBV27 combines with J gene TRBJ2-7; 10 positions match TRBD1. Sequenced: PBMCs. This receptor was taken from a woman in her late teens or twenties in good health. In nucleotides, the CDR3 is TGTGCCAGCAGTCCGAAACCCTCATGGGGACAGGGGTCCTACGAGCAGTACTTC. This codes for CASSPKPSWGQGSYEQYF.